This is a list of T cell receptor beta chains from one sample in a study of shared clonotypes between healthy human individuals. Repertoires were generated with immunoSEQ multiplex PCR, while TCRdb's copy carries only in-frame clones and drops some. The table includes hundreds of thousands of clones, around 97% detected once. Sequenced sample: naive CD4+ T cells sorted from blood. These receptors were taken from a woman aged 30 to 39 in good health. Both conserved end residues are part of each CDR3. A D gene is named only where the DNA matches it firmly. Expanded clones get a size class; other rows say once, few or many, or leave the size out.

V gene,J gene,D gene,clone size,CDR3 DNA,CDR3 protein
TRBV19,TRBJ2-4,.,.,TGTGCCAGTAGTATGGTGCCCGCAGGGCGGAACATTCAGTACTTC,CASSMVPAGRNIQYF
TRBV28,TRBJ2-1,.,.,TGTGCCAGCAGTGGACCAAGGAAGGAGCAGTTCTTC,CASSGPRKEQFF
TRBV6-5,TRBJ2-7,.,few,TGTGCCAGCAGCAGCGCGGGGAGGTCCTACGAGCAGTACTTC,CASSSAGRSYEQYF
TRBV19,TRBJ1-5,TRBD1,once,TGTGCCAGTAGTTCAACAGGGGGGGGTCAGCCCCAGCATTTT,CASSSTGGGQPQHF
TRBV7-2,TRBJ1-5,.,.,TGCGCCAGCAGCTTAGATACCGGGGGGAATCAGCCCCAGCATTTT,CASSLDTGGNQPQHF
TRBV11-2,TRBJ1-1,.,.,TGTGCCAGCAGACCAGGGAGTGTGGACACTGAAGCTTTCTTT,CASRPGSVDTEAFF
TRBV27,TRBJ2-2,.,.,TGTGCCAGCAGACTGTCAGGGATCGCGAACACCGGGGAGCTGTTTTTT,CASRLSGIANTGELFF
TRBV7-2,TRBJ2-7,TRBD1,.,TGTGCCAGCAGCTCGCGGCCCTCAGGGGGCGGCTACGAGCAGTACTTC,CASSSRPSGGGYEQYF
TRBV7-9,TRBJ1-4,.,.,TGTGCCAGCAGCACTAACCGAGGTGAAAAACTGTTTTTT,CASSTNRGEKLFF
TRBV28,TRBJ1-2,TRBD1,.,TGTGCCAGCAGTTCCCAACCCCGGACAGGGAGCTATGGCTACACCTTC,CASSSQPRTGSYGYTF
TRBV20-1,TRBJ2-3,.,.,TGCAGTGCAATCCGGGGAGATACGCAGTATTTT,CSAIRGDTQYF
TRBV7-9,TRBJ2-1,.,.,TGTGCCAGCACTAAGAGCTTGGGAATCAATGAGCAGTTCTTC,CASTKSLGINEQFF
TRBV6-1,TRBJ2-1,.,once,TGTGCCAGCACCCCCTTGGCCTACAATGAGCAGTTCTTC,CASTPLAYNEQFF
TRBV27,TRBJ2-3,.,.,TGTGCCAGCAGTTTATCCTGGTTAGATACGCAGTATTTT,CASSLSWLDTQYF
TRBV5-1,TRBJ2-2,TRBD1,.,TGCGCCAGCAGCTTGGGACAGGGGGATACCGGGGAGCTGTTTTTT,CASSLGQGDTGELFF
TRBV27,TRBJ1-5,TRBD1,.,TGTGCCAGCAGTTCAGGCGGACAGGGACGTCAGCCCCAGCATTTT,CASSSGGQGRQPQHF
TRBV6-1,TRBJ1-3,.,once,TGTGCCAGCACCGAAATACCGGGGGTCGGAAACACCATATATTTT,CASTEIPGVGNTIYF
TRBV19,TRBJ1-5,TRBD1,.,TGTGCCAGCAAAGGACAGGCAGCACAGCCCCAGCATTTT,CASKGQAAQPQHF
TRBV18,TRBJ1-5,.,.,TGTGCCAGCTCACCACCAGGTTCATATAGCAATCAGCCCCAGCATTTT,CASSPPGSYSNQPQHF
TRBV5-4,TRBJ2-3,TRBD1,.,TGTGCCAGCAGCTTCGGGACAGGGGGCGCAGATACGCAGTATTTT,CASSFGTGGADTQYF
TRBV5-1,TRBJ1-2,TRBD1,.,TGCGCCAGCAGCTCGGACAGGGGTTTAAGTGGCTACACCTTC,CASSSDRGLSGYTF
TRBV28,TRBJ2-2,.,.,TGTGCCAGCAGTTTATCCAGTTTTACCGGGGAGCTGTTTTTT,CASSLSSFTGELFF
TRBV11-2,TRBJ1-6,.,once,TGTGCCAGCAGCTTGACTAAGGACAGTTCACCCCTCCACTTT,CASSLTKDSSPLHF
TRBV5-1,TRBJ1-1,.,.,TGCGCCAGCAGCCACCAAGCCAACACTGAAGCTTTCTTT,CASSHQANTEAFF
TRBV5-1,TRBJ2-2,.,.,TGCGCCAGCAGCCCGACGGGAAACACCGGGGAGCTGTTTTTT,CASSPTGNTGELFF
TRBV7-2,TRBJ2-1,.,.,TGTGCCAGCAGCTTAGCGCGGATACCGGGTTTGGATGAGCAGTTCTTC,CASSLARIPGLDEQFF
TRBV13,TRBJ1-2,.,.,TGTGCCAGCAGCCATGAGCGGGGGAATGGCTACACCTTC,CASSHERGNGYTF
TRBV28,TRBJ1-3,.,.,TGTGCCAGCAGTCCCGGTACCCCGTCTGGAAACACCATATATTTT,CASSPGTPSGNTIYF
TRBV4-2,TRBJ1-2,TRBD1,.,TGTGCCAGCAGCCAAGATTTGGAGGGGGCTAGAGGTGGCTACACCTTC,CASSQDLEGARGGYTF
TRBV23-1,TRBJ1-5,TRBD1,.,TGCGCCAGCAGTAACCTCCGATGGACAGGGGGCGGTCAGCCCCAGCATTTT,CASSNLRWTGGGQPQHF
TRBV5-6,TRBJ2-7,.,.,TGTGCCAGCAGCTGGGGGCCTAGAGGAGAGAACGGCTCCTACGAGCAGTACTTC,CASSWGPRGENGSYEQYF
TRBV19,TRBJ1-5,TRBD1,few,TGTGCCAGTAGTGGCCTACAGGGGACGAATCAGCCCCAGCATTTT,CASSGLQGTNQPQHF
TRBV14,TRBJ1-4,.,.,TGTGCCAGCAGCCCAAGGAGGGGTGAAAAACTGTTTTTT,CASSPRRGEKLFF
TRBV19,TRBJ1-5,TRBD1,.,TGTGCCAGTAGTAGGACAGGCAGGCAGCCCCAGCATTTT,CASSRTGRQPQHF
TRBV11-2,TRBJ2-5,.,.,TGTGCCAGCAGAACCAGCGGGACACGAGAGACCCAGTACTTC,CASRTSGTRETQYF
TRBV6-5,TRBJ2-7,.,once,TGTGCCAGCAGTTACGGGGCGGCAAGCTCCTACGAGCAGTACTTC,CASSYGAASSYEQYF
TRBV7-2,TRBJ1-2,.,.,TGTGCCAGCAGCCAGACCACGACGGGACCTAACTATGGCTACACCTTC,CASSQTTTGPNYGYTF
TRBV7-3,TRBJ2-3,TRBD2,.,TGTGCCAGCAGCGCCCATAGCGGGAGTAGAATCGGTACGCAGTATTTT,CASSAHSGSRIGTQYF
TRBV5-6,TRBJ1-2,.,.,TGTGCCAGCAGCTCCATCGACTCAAACTATGGCTACACCTTC,CASSSIDSNYGYTF
TRBV7-2,TRBJ2-2,TRBD2,.,TGTGCCAGCAGCTTAGATGCAGGGGCGGGAGGGGAAACCGGGGAGCTGTTTTTT,CASSLDAGAGGETGELFF
TRBV27,TRBJ2-7,TRBD1,.,TGTGCCAGCGGAGGCTTGACAGGGTCCTACGAGCAGTACTTC,CASGGLTGSYEQYF
TRBV19,TRBJ1-1,.,.,TGTGCCAGTAGGGAAGGACTGTACACTGAAGCTTTCTTT,CASREGLYTEAFF
TRBV7-9,TRBJ2-7,.,.,TGTGCCAGCAGCAAAATGGACGAGCAGTACTTC,CASSKMDEQYF
TRBV27,TRBJ1-5,.,.,TGTGCCAGCAGTAATCAGGGAGGAGAACAGCCCCAGCATTTT,CASSNQGGEQPQHF
TRBV4-1,TRBJ1-1,.,.,TGCGCCAGCAGCCGGAACCCTGCACCGAACACTGAAGCTTTCTTT,CASSRNPAPNTEAFF
TRBV6-6,TRBJ2-2,TRBD2,.,TGTGCCAGCAGTCCCGGGACTAGCGGATACACCGGGGAGCTGTTTTTT,CASSPGTSGYTGELFF
TRBV19,TRBJ2-7,.,.,TGTGCCAGTAGTATCTTCCCGGCATCTTCCTACGAGCAGTACTTC,CASSIFPASSYEQYF
TRBV27,TRBJ2-1,TRBD2,.,TGTGCCAGCAGTACTAGCGGGAGCTCCTACAATGAGCAGTTCTTC,CASSTSGSSYNEQFF
TRBV6-1,TRBJ1-5,.,.,TGTGCCAGCAGTGCAGGGTCGAGCAATCAGCCCCAGCATTTT,CASSAGSSNQPQHF
TRBV2,TRBJ2-7,.,.,TGTGCCAGCACTTCACAGGGAGGGAGCTACGAGCAGTACTTC,CASTSQGGSYEQYF
TRBV21-1,TRBJ1-4,.,once,TGTGCCAGCCCCCATGGGATTGAAAAACTGTTTTTT,CASPHGIEKLFF
TRBV6-5,TRBJ1-2,TRBD1,.,TGTGCCAGCAGTCAACCGGGACAGGGGAACTATGGCTACACCTTC,CASSQPGQGNYGYTF
TRBV7-9,TRBJ2-1,TRBD1,.,TGTGCCAGCAGCCTACGTACAGGGGGATATGAGCAGTTCTTC,CASSLRTGGYEQFF
TRBV4-2,TRBJ1-2,TRBD1,.,TGTGCCAGCAGCCAGGACACAGGGGTTCGGGGCTACACCTTC,CASSQDTGVRGYTF
TRBV19,TRBJ2-4,TRBD1,.,TGTGCCAGTAGTACCTTGGGACAGGGCGAGTCAAGCATTCAGTACTTC,CASSTLGQGESSIQYF